This TCR beta chain originates from a study of naive and memory T cell subsets. This clonotype came up many times. An equimolar mix of two oligonucleotides served as the beta constant-region primer for TRBC1 and TRBC2. Four rounds of PCR amplified the ligated cDNA using nested alpha and beta constant-region primers plus SP2. TCRdb re-called the UMI-ligation and nested PCR reads through MiXCR, storing one row per CDR3 protein. This sample has about 3,000 distinct CDR3 sequences, with approximately 6.8% found just once. CDR1 is SEHNR, CDR2 FQNEAQ, per germline (reference sequence). The CDR3 has 15 amino acids. V gave up 5 bases and J gave up 0 bases, with 13 bases separating them.

V usage is TRBV7-9 and J usage is TRBJ1-1; possibly TRBD1 for D (5 bases). This receptor was taken from a human donor in good health. The sample consisted of effector memory CD8+ T cells from blood. The subset is: effector memory, CD45RA- CD27-. For the CDR3, the DNA is TGTGCCAGCAGCCATACCGGGGCCATGAACACTGAAGCTTTCTTT. Its translation is CASSHTGAMNTEAFF. Combining the CDR3 with reference TRBV7-9 and TRBJ1-1 gives the whole variable domain DTGVSQNPRHKITKRGQNVTFRCDPISEHNRLYWYRQTLGQGPEFLTYFQNEAQLEKSRLLSDRFSAERPKGSFSTLEIQRTEQGDSAMYLCASSHTGAMNTEAFFGQGTRLTVV.